Below, one TCR beta chain is given with its context. The CDR3 contains 14 residues. Trimming left V 6 bases short and J 6 bases short, with 17 bases between. Germline loops: CDR1 SQVTM, CDR2 ANQGSEA. A second roughly 6 to 11 cycle PCR used barcoded and J-beta primers. A template-switch adaptor that had 12 random nucleotides put a tag on each cDNA molecule. TCRdb redid the calling of the 5' RACE reads with MiXCR, one entry per CDR3 protein. The sample consists of about 1.5 million distinct CDR3 sequences, approximately 42% of them appearing once. The data belong to a study of blood T cells in healthy people across ages.

Sequences were obtained from blood. V usage is TRBV29-1 and J usage is TRBJ1-4; D remains unclear. The sequence derives from a woman aged 18-29 years in good health. CDR3 DNA sequence: TGCAGCGTACGAAGCAGGTTCCTGGATGAAAAACTGTTTTTT. Translation gives CSVRSRFLDEKLFF.